These T cell receptor beta chains were read from a single sample in a study of PD-L1 blockade in urothelial cancer. TCRdb's table, derived via immunoSEQ multiplex PCR, lists solely in-frame clones and lacks some. The data show about 38,000 clones, with around four fifths seen just once and around 15% held by the top ten. The source was PBMCs, collected around atezolizumab (anti-PD-L1) treatment. The receptor set was obtained from a man older than 75 with urothelial cancer. The CDR3 runs from the conserved cysteine through the conserved F or W. A D gene is named only where the DNA matches it firmly. Expanded clones get a size class; other rows say once, few or many, or leave the size out.

v_gene: TRBV10-3; d_gene: TRBD2; abundance: once; j_gene: TRBJ2-3; CDR3aa: CAISRLAGTDTQYF; CDR3nt: TGTGCCATCAGCAGACTAGCGGGCACAGATACGCAGTATTTT
v_gene: TRBV15; d_gene: TRBD2; abundance: .; j_gene: TRBJ2-2; CDR3aa: CATSGRDYLTGELFF; CDR3nt: TGTGCCACCAGCGGCCGGGACTACCTCACCGGGGAGCTGTTTTTT
v_gene: TRBV4-2; d_gene: .; abundance: .; j_gene: TRBJ2-5; CDR3aa: CASSQDRTQETQYF; CDR3nt: TGTGCCAGCAGCCAAGATAGGACTCAAGAGACCCAGTACTTC
v_gene: TRBV2; d_gene: .; abundance: .; j_gene: TRBJ2-7; CDR3aa: CASSVTYEQYF; CDR3nt: TGTGCCAGCAGTGTTACCTACGAGCAGTACTTC
v_gene: TRBV19; d_gene: .; abundance: once; j_gene: TRBJ2-6; CDR3aa: CASSRTLSGAGANVLTF; CDR3nt: TGTGCCAGTAGTAGAACGCTCTCAGGGGCTGGGGCCAACGTCCTGACTTTC
v_gene: TRBV30; d_gene: .; abundance: .; j_gene: TRBJ1-5; CDR3aa: CAWSYKWGRNQPQHF; CDR3nt: TGTGCCTGGAGCTATAAGTGGGGGCGGAATCAGCCCCAGCATTTT
v_gene: TRBV2; d_gene: TRBD2; abundance: few; j_gene: TRBJ2-3; CDR3aa: CASSISGLTDTQYF; CDR3nt: TGTGCCAGCAGTATTAGCGGGCTGACAGATACGCAGTATTTT
v_gene: TRBV6-6; d_gene: TRBD1; abundance: few; j_gene: TRBJ1-2; CDR3aa: CASSQQGDYGYTF; CDR3nt: TGTGCCAGCAGTCAACAGGGGGACTATGGCTACACCTTC
v_gene: TRBV25-1; d_gene: .; abundance: .; j_gene: TRBJ2-1; CDR3aa: CASSDSGAIVQFF; CDR3nt: TGTGCCAGCAGTGATTCAGGGGCCATCGTTCAGTTCTTC
v_gene: TRBV4-1; d_gene: .; abundance: .; j_gene: TRBJ2-7; CDR3aa: CASSQEPRRSHEQYF; CDR3nt: TGCGCCAGCAGCCAAGAGCCTAGACGCTCCCACGAGCAGTACTTC
v_gene: TRBV14; d_gene: .; abundance: .; j_gene: TRBJ2-7; CDR3aa: CASSLEAPPSYEQYF; CDR3nt: TGTGCCAGCAGCCTCGAGGCCCCCCCCTCCTACGAGCAGTACTTC
v_gene: TRBV28; d_gene: TRBD2; abundance: .; j_gene: TRBJ2-3; CDR3aa: CASPPSLAGGPTDTQYF; CDR3nt: TGTGCCAGCCCTCCCTCCCTAGCGGGAGGGCCGACAGATACGCAGTATTTT
v_gene: TRBV15; d_gene: TRBD1; abundance: .; j_gene: TRBJ1-4; CDR3aa: CATSRGPGQANEKLFF; CDR3nt: TGTGCCACCAGCAGGGGACCGGGACAGGCAAATGAAAAACTGTTTTTT
v_gene: TRBV19; d_gene: .; abundance: .; j_gene: TRBJ1-5; CDR3aa: CASSGPGGSNQPQHF; CDR3nt: TGTGCCAGTAGTGGCCCCGGAGGGAGCAATCAGCCCCAGCATTTT
v_gene: TRBV7-2; d_gene: .; abundance: .; j_gene: TRBJ2-2; CDR3aa: CASSLDRNTGELFF; CDR3nt: TGTGCCAGCAGCTTAGACAGAAACACCGGGGAGCTGTTTTTT
v_gene: TRBV5-8; d_gene: .; abundance: .; j_gene: TRBJ2-7; CDR3aa: CASSLGGEGYEQYF; CDR3nt: TGTGCCAGCAGCTTGGGAGGAGAAGGCTACGAGCAGTACTTC
v_gene: TRBV5-4; d_gene: TRBD2; abundance: .; j_gene: TRBJ2-2; CDR3aa: CASSLDSGTNTGELFF; CDR3nt: TGTGCCAGCAGCTTGGATAGCGGGACGAACACCGGGGAGCTGTTTTTT
v_gene: TRBV25-1; d_gene: .; abundance: .; j_gene: TRBJ2-2; CDR3aa: CASSGSPPRGTGELFF; CDR3nt: TGTGCCAGCAGTGGGAGCCCCCCACGAGGCACCGGGGAGCTGTTTTTT
v_gene: TRBV4-1; d_gene: TRBD2; abundance: .; j_gene: TRBJ2-3; CDR3aa: CASSRGGLAARGDTQYF; CDR3nt: TGCGCCAGCAGCCGGGGGGGACTAGCGGCTCGTGGCGATACGCAGTATTTT
v_gene: TRBV7-9; d_gene: .; abundance: .; j_gene: TRBJ2-7; CDR3aa: CASSLAKTPQGNEQYF; CDR3nt: TGTGCCAGCAGCTTAGCCAAAACCCCACAGGGCAACGAGCAGTACTTC
v_gene: TRBV4-1; d_gene: TRBD1; abundance: .; j_gene: TRBJ2-7; CDR3aa: CASSQGQVSYEQYF; CDR3nt: TGCGCCAGCAGCCAGGGACAGGTCTCCTACGAGCAGTACTTC
v_gene: TRBV2; d_gene: .; abundance: .; j_gene: TRBJ1-4; CDR3aa: CASSARVGEKLFF; CDR3nt: TGTGCCAGCAGTGCCAGGGTCGGAGAAAAACTGTTTTTT
v_gene: TRBV5-1; d_gene: TRBD2; abundance: .; j_gene: TRBJ2-2; CDR3aa: CASSLVGGSGGELFF; CDR3nt: TGCGCCAGCAGCTTGGTCGGCGGGAGCGGCGGGGAGCTGTTTTTT
v_gene: TRBV2; d_gene: .; abundance: .; j_gene: TRBJ2-3; CDR3aa: CASTPSRGYSTDTQYF; CDR3nt: TGTGCCAGCACCCCCTCCAGGGGATATAGCACAGATACGCAGTATTTT
v_gene: TRBV6-1; d_gene: .; abundance: .; j_gene: TRBJ2-7; CDR3aa: CASSEARSYEQYF; CDR3nt: TGTGCCAGCAGTGAAGCCAGATCCTACGAGCAGTACTTC
v_gene: TRBV5-1; d_gene: TRBD1; abundance: .; j_gene: TRBJ2-3; CDR3aa: CASSLGQGSTDTQYF; CDR3nt: TGCGCCAGCAGCTTGGGACAGGGAAGCACAGATACGCAGTATTTT
v_gene: TRBV7-2; d_gene: .; abundance: .; j_gene: TRBJ2-7; CDR3aa: CASGLGMPNYEQYF; CDR3nt: TGTGCCAGCGGGCTTGGTATGCCGAATTACGAGCAGTACTTC
v_gene: TRBV30; d_gene: .; abundance: .; j_gene: TRBJ2-7; CDR3aa: CAWSVVGFSPSYEQYF; CDR3nt: TGTGCCTGGAGTGTGGTCGGCTTTAGCCCCTCCTACGAGCAGTACTTC
v_gene: TRBV30; d_gene: TRBD1; abundance: .; j_gene: TRBJ1-5; CDR3aa: CAWGPDRGHQPQHF; CDR3nt: TGTGCCTGGGGACCCGACAGGGGTCATCAGCCCCAGCATTTT
v_gene: TRBV9; d_gene: .; abundance: .; j_gene: TRBJ2-7; CDR3aa: CASSAPLWANSYEQYF; CDR3nt: TGTGCCAGCAGCGCCCCCCTCTGGGCTAACTCCTACGAGCAGTACTTC
v_gene: TRBV7-8; d_gene: .; abundance: .; j_gene: TRBJ2-7; CDR3aa: CASSLASREGSEQYF; CDR3nt: TGTGCCAGCAGCTTAGCGAGCAGGGAAGGCTCCGAGCAGTACTTC
v_gene: TRBV19; d_gene: TRBD1; abundance: .; j_gene: TRBJ2-4; CDR3aa: CASSPGQGYGNIQYF; CDR3nt: TGTGCCAGTAGTCCGGGACAGGGGTATGGAAACATTCAGTACTTC
v_gene: TRBV19; d_gene: TRBD2; abundance: .; j_gene: TRBJ2-7; CDR3aa: CASRGETSGSYEQYF; CDR3nt: TGTGCCAGTAGGGGGGAGACTAGCGGCTCCTACGAGCAGTACTTC
v_gene: TRBV2; d_gene: TRBD1; abundance: few; j_gene: TRBJ1-2; CDR3aa: CASSEGQGADGYTF; CDR3nt: TGTGCCAGCAGTGAAGGACAGGGGGCGGATGGCTACACCTTC